In this sample, the clone carrying this TCR beta chain turned up many times. V dropped 5 bases and J dropped 5; count of bases not matched to a gene: 5. The CDR3 covers 14 residues. Germline CDR1 reads SSHAT; CDR2 reads FNYEAQ (reference sequence). These data are taken from a study of T cells after yellow fever vaccination. MiXCR, run by TCRdb on the 5' RACE reads, gives a single entry per CDR3 protein. The table includes 250,000 to 300,000 distinct CDR3 sequences, approximately 8% detected once. Sequencing was performed on CD4+ T cells sorted from PBMCs, taken 5 days after the yellow fever booster vaccination. The rearrangement uses TRBV7-7 and TRBJ2-3; 9 nucleotides align to TRBD2. The receptor comes from a young man who received the YFV17D yellow fever vaccine. The CDR3 bases are TGTGCCAGCAGCGGCGGGGGGGCAGGAGATACGCAGTATTTT. It specifies CASSGGGAGDTQYF.